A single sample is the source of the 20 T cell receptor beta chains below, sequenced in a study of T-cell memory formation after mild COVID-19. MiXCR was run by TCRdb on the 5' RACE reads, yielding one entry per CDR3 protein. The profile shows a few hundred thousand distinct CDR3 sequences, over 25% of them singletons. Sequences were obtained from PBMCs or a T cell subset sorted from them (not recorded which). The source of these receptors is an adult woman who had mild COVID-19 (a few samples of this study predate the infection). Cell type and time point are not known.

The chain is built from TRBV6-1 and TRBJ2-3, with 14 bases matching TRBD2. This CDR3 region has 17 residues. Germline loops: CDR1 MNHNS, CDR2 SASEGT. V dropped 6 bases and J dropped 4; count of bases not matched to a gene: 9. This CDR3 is CASSTGTSGRIADTQYF. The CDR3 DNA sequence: TGTGCCAGCAGCACCGGGACTAGCGGGAGAATCGCAGATACGCAGTATTTT.

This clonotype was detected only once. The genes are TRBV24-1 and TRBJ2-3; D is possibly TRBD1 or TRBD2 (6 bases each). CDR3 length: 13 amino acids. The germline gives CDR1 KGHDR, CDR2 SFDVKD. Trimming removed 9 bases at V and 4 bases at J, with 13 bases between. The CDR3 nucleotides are TGTGCCACCGGGGGGCTAGCGCCAGATACGCAGTATTTT. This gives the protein CATGGLAPDTQYF.

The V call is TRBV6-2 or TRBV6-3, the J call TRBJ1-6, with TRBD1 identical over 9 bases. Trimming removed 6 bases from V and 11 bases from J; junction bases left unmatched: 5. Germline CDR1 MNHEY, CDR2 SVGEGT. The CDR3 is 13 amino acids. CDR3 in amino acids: CASSTGQGTPLHF. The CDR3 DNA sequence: TGTGCCAGCAGCACGGGACAGGGAACACCCCTCCACTTT.

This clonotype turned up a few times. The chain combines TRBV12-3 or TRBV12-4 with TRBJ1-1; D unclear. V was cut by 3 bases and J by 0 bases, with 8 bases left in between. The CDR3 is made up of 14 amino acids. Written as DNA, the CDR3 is TGTGCCAGCAGTTTTATCGGTATGAACACTGAAGCTTTCTTT. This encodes CASSFIGMNTEAFF.

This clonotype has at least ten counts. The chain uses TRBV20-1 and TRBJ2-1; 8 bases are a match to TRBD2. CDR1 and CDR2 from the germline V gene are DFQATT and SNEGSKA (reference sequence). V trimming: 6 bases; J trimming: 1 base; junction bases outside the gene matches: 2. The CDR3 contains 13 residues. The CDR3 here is CSASGGSYNEQFF. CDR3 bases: TGCAGTGCAAGCGGGGGTTCCTACAATGAGCAGTTCTTC.

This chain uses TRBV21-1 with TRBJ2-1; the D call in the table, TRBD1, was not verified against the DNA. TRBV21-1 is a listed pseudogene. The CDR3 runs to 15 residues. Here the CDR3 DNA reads TGTGCCAGCAGCATCGCCGGGACAGGGTTTAATGAGCAGTTCTTC. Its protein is CASSIAGTGFNEQFF.

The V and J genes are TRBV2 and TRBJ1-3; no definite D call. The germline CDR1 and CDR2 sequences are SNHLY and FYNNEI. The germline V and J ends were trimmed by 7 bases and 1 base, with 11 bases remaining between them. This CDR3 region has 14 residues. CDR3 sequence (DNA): TGTGCCAGCATGGAGAACGGATCTGGAAACACCATATATTTT. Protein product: CASMENGSGNTIYF. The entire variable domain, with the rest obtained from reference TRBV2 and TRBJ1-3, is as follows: EPEVTQTPSHQVTQMGQEVILRCVPISNHLYFYWYRQILGQKVEFLVSFYNNEISEKSEIFDDQFSVERPDGSNFTLKIRSTKLEDSAMYFCASMENGSGNTIYFGEGSWLTVV.

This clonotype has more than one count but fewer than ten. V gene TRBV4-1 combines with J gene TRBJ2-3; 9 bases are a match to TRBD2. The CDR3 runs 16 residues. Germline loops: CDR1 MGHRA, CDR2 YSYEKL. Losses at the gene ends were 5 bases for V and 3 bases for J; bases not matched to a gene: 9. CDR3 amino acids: CASSVSSGGRTDTQYF. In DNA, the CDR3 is TGCGCCAGCAGCGTAAGCAGCGGGGGGAGGACAGATACGCAGTATTTT.

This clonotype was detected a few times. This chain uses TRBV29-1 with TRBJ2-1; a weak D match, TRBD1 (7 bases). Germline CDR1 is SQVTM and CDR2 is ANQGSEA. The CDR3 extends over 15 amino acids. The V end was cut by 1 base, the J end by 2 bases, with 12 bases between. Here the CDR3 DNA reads TGCAGCGTTGAAGGCGGGACAGAAGCCTACAATGAGCAGTTCTTC. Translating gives CSVEGGTEAYNEQFF.

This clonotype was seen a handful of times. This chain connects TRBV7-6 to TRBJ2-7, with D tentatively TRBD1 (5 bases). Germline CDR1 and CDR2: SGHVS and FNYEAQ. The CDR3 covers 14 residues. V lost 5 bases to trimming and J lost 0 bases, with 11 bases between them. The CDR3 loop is CASSPTVTSYEQYF. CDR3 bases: TGTGCCAGCAGCCCGACAGTTACCTCCTACGAGCAGTACTTC.

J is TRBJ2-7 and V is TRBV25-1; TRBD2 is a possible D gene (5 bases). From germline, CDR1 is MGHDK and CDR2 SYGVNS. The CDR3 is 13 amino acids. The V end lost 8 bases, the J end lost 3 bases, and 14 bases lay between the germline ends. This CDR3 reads CASQRQEGYEQYF. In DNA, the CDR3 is TGTGCCAGCCAGCGGCAGGAAGGCTACGAGCAGTACTTC.

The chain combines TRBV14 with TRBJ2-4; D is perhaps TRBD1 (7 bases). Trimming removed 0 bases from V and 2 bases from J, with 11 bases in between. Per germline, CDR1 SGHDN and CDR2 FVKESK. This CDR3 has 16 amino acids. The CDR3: CASSQDRGTSKNIQYF. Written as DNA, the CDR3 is TGTGCCAGCAGCCAAGACAGGGGGACTTCCAAAAACATTCAGTACTTC. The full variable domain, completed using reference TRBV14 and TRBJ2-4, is EAGVTQFPSHSVIEKGQTVTLRCDPISGHDNLYWYRRVMGKEIKFLLHFVKESKQDESGMPNNRFLAERTGGTYSTLKVQPAELEDSGVYFCASSQDRGTSKNIQYFGAGTRLSVL.

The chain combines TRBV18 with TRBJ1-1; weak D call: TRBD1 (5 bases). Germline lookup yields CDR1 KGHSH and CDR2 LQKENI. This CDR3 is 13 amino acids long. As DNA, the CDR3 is TGTGCTACGTTGGGGGGTCGGAACACTGAAGCTTTCTTT. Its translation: CATLGGRNTEAFF. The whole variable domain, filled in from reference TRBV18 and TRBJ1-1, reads NAGVMQNPRHLVRRRGQEARLRCSPMKGHSHVYWYRQLPEEGLKFMVYLQKENIIDESGMPKERFSAEFPKEGPSILRIQQVVRGDSAAYFCATLGGRNTEAFFGQGTRLTVV.

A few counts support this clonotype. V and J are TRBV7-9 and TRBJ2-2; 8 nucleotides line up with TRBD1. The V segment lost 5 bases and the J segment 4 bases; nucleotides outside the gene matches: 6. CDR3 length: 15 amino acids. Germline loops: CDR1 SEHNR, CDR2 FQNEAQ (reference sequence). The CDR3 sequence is CASSAGQASTGELFF. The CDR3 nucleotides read TGTGCCAGCAGCGCGGGACAGGCAAGCACCGGGGAGCTGTTTTTT.

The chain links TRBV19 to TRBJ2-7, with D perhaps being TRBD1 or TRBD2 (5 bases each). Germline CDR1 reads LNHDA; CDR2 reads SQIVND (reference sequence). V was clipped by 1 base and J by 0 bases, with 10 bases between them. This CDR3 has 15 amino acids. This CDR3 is CASSIVLGRSYEQYF. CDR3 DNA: TGTGCCAGTAGTATAGTTTTGGGACGCTCCTACGAGCAGTACTTC. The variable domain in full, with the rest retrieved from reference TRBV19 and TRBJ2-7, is DGGITQSPKYLFRKEGQNVTLSCEQNLNHDAMYWYRQDPGQGLRLIYYSQIVNDFQKGDIAEGYSVSREKKESFPLTVTSAQKNPTAFYLCASSIVLGRSYEQYFGPGTRLTVT.

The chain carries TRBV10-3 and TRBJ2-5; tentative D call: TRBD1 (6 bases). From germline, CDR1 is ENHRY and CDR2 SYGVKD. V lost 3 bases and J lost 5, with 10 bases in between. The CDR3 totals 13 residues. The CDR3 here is CAISENQGETQYF. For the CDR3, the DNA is TGTGCCATCAGTGAAAATCAGGGGGAGACCCAGTACTTC.

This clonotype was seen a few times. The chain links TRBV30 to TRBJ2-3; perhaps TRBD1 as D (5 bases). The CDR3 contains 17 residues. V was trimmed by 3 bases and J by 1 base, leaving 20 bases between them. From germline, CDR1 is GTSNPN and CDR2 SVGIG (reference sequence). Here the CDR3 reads CAWSNLLIGAGTDTQYF. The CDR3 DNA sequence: TGTGCCTGGAGCAACCTCCTGATAGGGGCCGGCACAGATACGCAGTATTTT.

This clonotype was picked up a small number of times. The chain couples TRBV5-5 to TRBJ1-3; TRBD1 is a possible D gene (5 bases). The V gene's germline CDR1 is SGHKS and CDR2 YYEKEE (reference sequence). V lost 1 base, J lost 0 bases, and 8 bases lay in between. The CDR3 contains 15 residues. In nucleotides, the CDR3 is TGTGCCAGCAGCTTGCGACAGAACTCTGGAAACACCATATATTTT. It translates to CASSLRQNSGNTIYF.

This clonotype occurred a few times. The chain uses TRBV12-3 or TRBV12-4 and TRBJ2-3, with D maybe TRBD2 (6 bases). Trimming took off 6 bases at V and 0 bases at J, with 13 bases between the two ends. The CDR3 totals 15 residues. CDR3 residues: CASSAGGRSTDTQYF. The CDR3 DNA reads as TGTGCCAGCAGCGCCGGGGGTAGGAGCACAGATACGCAGTATTTT.

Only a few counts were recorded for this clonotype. CDR3 nucleotides: TGTGCCAGCAGTTACCGACTCTCGGGGACCGAAGAGACCCAGTACTTC. Protein product: CASSYRLSGTEETQYF. The V gene is TRBV6-5, the J gene TRBJ2-5, with D possibly called TRBD1 or TRBD2 (5 bases each). Trimming took 2 bases from V and 3 from J, leaving 16 bases between them. The CDR3 loop spans 16 amino acids. Germline CDR1 and CDR2: MNHEY and SVGAGI.